Reported below is one T cell receptor beta chain. CDR3 length: 13 amino acids. The V and J ends lost 7 bases and 3 bases respectively, with 16 bases between them. CDR1 is SQVTM, CDR2 ANQGSEA, per germline. These data originate in a study of cytomegalovirus exposure and HLA in healthy donors. PCR was performed using 60 Vbeta and 13 Jbeta primers. Sequencing used immunoSEQ multiplex PCR; TCRdb keeps in-frame clones, though not all of them. The sample includes over 150,000 clones, around 81% of them seen just once. The V call is TRBV29-1, the J call TRBJ2-7; D uncertain. Sequenced sample: PBMCs. The sequence was collected from a woman aged 25 to 39 in good health and CMV-seronegative. The CDR3 region has the DNA TGCAGCGCCGCCGATAGTTATTACTACGAGCAGTACTTC. It specifies CSAADSYYYEQYF.